Presented here are 31 T cell receptor beta chains from one specimen sequenced in a study of cytomegalovirus exposure and HLA in healthy donors. Vbeta (60) and Jbeta (13) primers were used in the PCR. Generated by immunoSEQ multiplex PCR, the TCRdb table keeps only in-frame clones and is missing some. The sample carries 200,000 to 250,000 clones, around 64% recorded once. The sequenced material came from PBMCs. The receptors stem from a man aged 40-49 years in good health and CMV-seropositive.

The rearrangement joins TRBV5-1 to TRBJ2-3, with a tentative D call TRBD2 (6 bases). The V and J ends lost 4 bases and 0 bases respectively, with 18 bases between them. This CDR3 contains 17 residues. Germline loops: CDR1 SGHRS, CDR2 YFSETQ. This CDR3 reads CASSVGPVGGSTDTQYF. Here the CDR3 DNA reads TGCGCCAGCAGCGTGGGGCCTGTGGGGGGAAGCACAGATACGCAGTATTTT.

The chain has TRBV5-6 and TRBJ1-1, with a tentative D call TRBD1 (5 bases). This CDR3 is built from 13 residues. The germline V gene has CDR1 SGHDT and CDR2 YYEEEE. V dropped 4 bases and J dropped 1 base, with 8 bases sitting between them. In nucleotides, the CDR3 is TGTGCCAGCAGCAGGACACGGAACACTGAAGCTTTCTTT. Protein product: CASSRTRNTEAFF.

This chain joins TRBV5-6 and TRBJ1-3; perhaps TRBD1 as D (5 bases). Trimming stripped 3 bases from V and 0 bases from J, with 13 bases between. CDR1 and CDR2 (germline): SGHDT, YYEEEE. This CDR3 is 16 amino acids long. CDR3 nucleotide sequence: TGTGCCAGCAGCTCCGAGACAGTCCGCTCTGGAAACACCATATATTTT. This codes for CASSSETVRSGNTIYF.

This rearrangement joins TRBV5-1 to TRBJ2-1; the match to TRBD2 covers 13 bases. The ends lost 2 bases at V and 8 bases at J; junction bases unmatched: 10. This CDR3 spans 17 amino acids. Germline V CDR1 and CDR2: SGHRS, YFSETQ. This CDR3 reads CASSLHSGTSGNDEQFF. The DNA of the CDR3 is TGCGCCAGCAGCTTACACTCCGGGACTAGCGGGAACGATGAGCAGTTCTTC. Filled out from reference TRBV5-1 and TRBJ2-1, the complete variable domain reads KAGVTQTPRYLIKTRGQQVTLSCSPISGHRSVSWYQQTPGQGLQFLFEYFSETQRNKGNFPGRFSGRQFSNSRSEMNVSTLELGDSALYLCASSLHSGTSGNDEQFFGPGTRLTVL.

The chain couples TRBV7-7 to TRBJ2-3, with D unresolved. CDR3 length: 16 amino acids. V was clipped by 1 base and J by 0 bases, with 11 bases between them. CDR1 and CDR2 (germline): SSHAT, FNYEAQ (reference sequence). The CDR3 DNA is TGTGCCAGCAGCTTAGGTTCCTCGCGGAGCACAGATACGCAGTATTTT. This codes for CASSLGSSRSTDTQYF.

The table lists this clone with a few counts. V gene TRBV5-1 combines with J gene TRBJ1-1, with D uncertain. The V gene's germline CDR1 is SGHRS and CDR2 YFSETQ. There are 14 residues in the CDR3. Trimming took off 4 bases at V and 5 bases at J, with 15 bases between the two ends. CDR3 nucleotides: TGCGCCAGCAGCGGCGGGGAGTGGGGAACTGAAGCTTTCTTT. Protein: CASSGGEWGTEAFF.

V is TRBV14 and J is TRBJ1-5, with TRBD1 identical over 9 bases. The germline CDR1 and CDR2 sequences are SGHDN and FVKESK. This CDR3 has 17 amino acids. Germline trimming cut 3 bases from V and 4 bases from J; bases unmatched to any gene: 10. The CDR3, as DNA: TGTGCCAGCAGCCACCCTCCCAATGACAGGGGGAATCAGCCCCAGCATTTT. It is translated as CASSHPPNDRGNQPQHF.

This clone appeared a few times. This chain uses TRBV12-5 with TRBJ1-4, with TRBD1 matching over 7 bases. The CDR3 is 14 amino acids. V trimming: 7 bases; J trimming: 7 bases; junction bases outside the gene matches: 9. Per germline, CDR1 LGHNT and CDR2 FRNRAP. CDR3 in DNA: TGTGCTAGTGCCCTGACAGGGAGTGGTGAAAAACTGTTTTTT. It encodes CASALTGSGEKLFF.

This sequence joins TRBV5-1 and TRBJ2-1; the D is unclear. CDR3 length equals 15 residues. Germline V CDR1 and CDR2: SGHRS, YFSETQ. V lost 1 base to trimming and J lost 6 bases, with 14 bases between them. The CDR3 spells CASSLKGVVGNEQFF. The CDR3 DNA reads as TGCGCCAGCAGCTTGAAAGGAGTTGTGGGCAATGAGCAGTTCTTC.

The V and J genes are TRBV19 and TRBJ1-1, with D possibly matching TRBD1 (5 bases). The CDR3 is 14 amino acids. Trimming shortened V by 8 bases and J by 0 bases, and 13 bases separated the two germline ends. Germline-derived CDR1 and CDR2 are LNHDA and SQIVND (reference sequence). CDR3 bases: TGTGCCAGTGAGGCCCTAGGGGTGAACACTGAAGCTTTCTTT. Protein product: CASEALGVNTEAFF.

The CDR3 is CASNGGDQPQHF. As DNA, the CDR3 is TGTGCCAGCAATGGCGGAGATCAGCCCCAGCATTTT. V is TRBV6-6 and J is TRBJ1-5; D uncertain. This CDR3 has 12 amino acids. Germline values: CDR1 MNHNY, CDR2 SVGAGI (reference sequence). Trimming cost V 7 bases and J 5 bases, with 9 bases left between them.

This rearrangement joins TRBV2 to TRBJ1-2; D is possibly TRBD1 (5 bases). Germline V gene sequence: CDR1 SNHLY, CDR2 FYNNEI. This CDR3 has 12 amino acids. The ends were cut back, 4 bases at V and 5 bases at J, with 8 bases in the middle. CDR3 sequence: CASSGGDYGYTF. The DNA of the CDR3 is TGTGCCAGCAGTGGGGGGGATTATGGCTACACCTTC.

This clone was seen more than once but under ten times. V usage is TRBV5-4 and J usage is TRBJ2-5; D not certain. The J call could be wrong; TRBJ2-7 is a better fit for the DNA end. The CDR3 is 13 residues long. Looked up from germline, CDR1 is SGHNT and CDR2 is YYREEE (reference sequence). The CDR3 DNA sequence: TGTGCCAGCAGCTTGGTGGGCTCCTACGAGCAGTACTTC. Translation: CASSLVGSYEQYF.

The genes are TRBV6-5 and TRBJ2-7; maybe TRBD2 (6 bases). The V and J ends lost 6 bases and 2 bases respectively, with 14 bases between them. The CDR3 has 14 amino acids. Germline loops: CDR1 MNHEY, CDR2 SVGAGI. The CDR3 here is CASRSGWGAYEQYF. CDR3 coding DNA: TGTGCCAGCAGATCGGGGTGGGGGGCCTACGAGCAGTACTTC.

V gene TRBV6-4 combines with J gene TRBJ1-5; TRBD1 might be the D (5 bases). V dropped 8 bases and J dropped 6 bases, with 17 bases sitting between them. There are 14 residues in the CDR3. Germline V gene sequence: CDR1 MRHNA, CDR2 SNTAGT. CDR3 sequence (DNA): TGTGCCAGCCAAGCCGGGGGGGAGGGTCAGCCCCAGCATTTT. It translates to CASQAGGEGQPQHF.

The rearrangement uses TRBV7-9 and TRBJ1-2, with D uncertain. The CDR3 covers 15 residues. CDR1 and CDR2 (germline): SEHNR, FQNEAQ (reference sequence). Between the trimmed V and J ends, which lost 1 base and 1 base, there was a span of 10 bases. The DNA for the CDR3 is TGTGCCAGCAGCTTAGGGACGGCGGGTAACTATGGCTACACCTTC. Translation: CASSLGTAGNYGYTF.

The rearrangement links TRBV6-5 to TRBJ1-2, with D unclear. Trimming removed 0 bases at V and 8 bases at J, with 16 bases between. CDR3 size: 15 residues. CDR1 and CDR2 from the germline V gene are MNHEY and SVGAGI. CDR3 region: CASSYSARGPGGYTF. In DNA form, the CDR3 reads TGTGCCAGCAGTTACTCTGCGCGAGGCCCCGGGGGCTACACCTTC.

The chain is built from TRBV6-5 and TRBJ1-4, with TRBD1 identical over 8 bases. Germline V gene lookup returns CDR1 MNHEY and CDR2 SVGAGI. J gave up 7 bases and V 5 bases, and 6 bases lay outside the gene matches. The CDR3 has 14 residues. The CDR3: CASSRRTGTEKLFF. The DNA of the CDR3 is TGTGCCAGCAGTCGTAGGACAGGGACTGAAAAACTGTTTTTT.

This sequence joins TRBV19 and TRBJ2-1, with unresolved D. With 4 bases removed from V and 5 bases from J, the gap between germline ends came to 12 bases. The germline V gene has CDR1 LNHDA and CDR2 SQIVND (reference sequence). The CDR3 is 14 amino acids. The CDR3 nucleotides are TGTGCCAGTAGTAAGTTAGCCGGCGACAATGAGCAGTTCTTC. Protein: CASSKLAGDNEQFF.

The rearrangement uses TRBV23-1 and TRBJ2-1; D may be TRBD1 (6 bases). TRBV23-1 is sorted into the ORF group, with uncertain function. The CDR3 is 15 amino acids. V gave up 0 bases and J gave up 2 bases, with 8 bases separating them. The CDR3 is CASSQSKGAYNEQFF. CDR3 DNA sequence: TGCGCCAGCAGTCAATCAAAGGGGGCCTACAATGAGCAGTTCTTC.

V and J are TRBV28 and TRBJ1-2, with 8 positions matching TRBD1. This CDR3 contains 16 residues. V shed 5 bases, J shed 1 base, and the junction held 9 bases outside the gene matches. Germline V gives CDR1 MDHEN, CDR2 SYDVKM. CDR3 bases: TGTGCCAGCAGTACGGACAGGGAGGGGTATAACTATGGCTACACCTTC. This sequence encodes CASSTDREGYNYGYTF.

J is TRBJ1-5 and V is TRBV6-6; 10 nucleotides agree with TRBD1. Germline V gene lookup returns CDR1 MNHNY and CDR2 SVGAGI (reference sequence). V dropped 0 bases and J dropped 2; count of bases not matched to a gene: 1. This CDR3 contains 16 residues. The CDR3 DNA reads TGTGCCAGCAGTTACTCCGGGACAGGGGGCAATCAGCCCCAGCATTTT. Protein: CASSYSGTGGNQPQHF.

This clone appeared a few times. The chain links TRBV5-6 to TRBJ1-1, with D uncertain. Trimming stripped 0 bases from V and 7 bases from J, with 16 bases between. The CDR3 covers 15 residues. Germline CDR1 is SGHDT and CDR2 is YYEEEE. The chain's CDR3 is CASSLAGSRGIEAFF. CDR3 sequence (DNA): TGTGCCAGCAGCTTGGCGGGGAGTCGCGGCATTGAAGCTTTCTTT.

This clone was found a few times. The V call is TRBV19, the J call TRBJ1-1; 7 bases fit TRBD1. This CDR3 comprises 19 residues. From germline, CDR1 is LNHDA and CDR2 SQIVND (reference sequence). The trim removed 0 bases at V and 0 bases at J, leaving 13 bases unmatched. The CDR3 reads CASSIEAGGILYMNTEAFF. The CDR3 DNA is TGTGCCAGTAGTATAGAAGCAGGGGGAATTTTGTACATGAACACTGAAGCTTTCTTT.

This chain links TRBV25-1 with TRBJ2-7; a possible D gene is TRBD1 (6 bases). The germline V and J ends were trimmed by 5 bases and 1 base, with 15 bases remaining between them. Looked up from germline, CDR1 is MGHDK and CDR2 is SYGVNS. The CDR3 is made up of 15 amino acids. The CDR3 sequence is CASSSPGDGSYEQYF. The CDR3 DNA follows: TGTGCCAGCAGTTCTCCAGGGGACGGTTCCTACGAGCAGTACTTC.

The chain has TRBV7-9 and TRBJ1-4; 12 bases are a match to TRBD1. Germline assignment: CDR1 SEHNR and CDR2 FQNEAQ (reference sequence). The CDR3 runs to 15 residues. The junction had 6 bases not matched to a gene; V was cut back by 5 bases and J by 8 bases. CDR3 region: CASSPGQGAREKLFF. DNA of the CDR3: TGTGCCAGCAGCCCGGGACAGGGGGCGCGCGAAAAACTGTTTTTT.

This sequence joins TRBV7-2 and TRBJ2-2; 8 bases map to TRBD1. The CDR3 is 15 residues long. V lost 1 base to trimming and J lost 6 bases; unmatched junction nucleotides: 4. CDR1 SGHTA and CDR2 FQGNSA come from the germline V gene. Here the CDR3 reads CASSLVTGGSGELFF. The CDR3 nucleotides are TGTGCCAGCAGCTTAGTAACAGGGGGGTCCGGGGAGCTGTTTTTT.

The chain employs TRBV9 and TRBJ2-3; D is possibly TRBD2 (7 bases). Per the germline V gene, CDR1 is SGDLS and CDR2 is YYNGEE. This CDR3 contains 15 residues. V shed 1 base and J shed 6 bases, with 15 bases lying between them. This CDR3 reads CASSVRGARSDTQYF. CDR3 bases: TGTGCCAGCAGCGTACGGGGGGCACGATCCGATACGCAGTATTTT.

This clone was seen a single time. The V gene is TRBV28, the J gene TRBJ2-2; 7 bases agree with TRBD2. This CDR3 spans 16 amino acids. The germline CDR1 and CDR2 sequences are MDHEN and SYDVKM. Trimming cost V 8 bases and J 2 bases; bases outside gene matches: 11. CDR3 protein: CASESGGLPNTGELFF. The CDR3 nucleotides read TGTGCCAGCGAGTCGGGGGGTCTCCCTAACACCGGGGAGCTGTTTTTT.

The chain recombines TRBV27 with TRBJ1-5; 7 bases fit TRBD1. The length of the CDR3 is 15 residues. V lost 8 bases, J lost 6 bases, and 13 bases stayed unmatched. Germline V gene lookup returns CDR1 MNHEY and CDR2 SMNVEV (reference sequence). The CDR3 spells CASPTGGGKGQPQHF. The CDR3 DNA follows: TGTGCCAGCCCGACGGGAGGGGGCAAAGGTCAGCCCCAGCATTTT.

The CDR3 loop is CASSWGVGPRTTEAFF. CDR3 in DNA: TGTGCCAGCAGCTGGGGCGTCGGCCCCCGTACCACTGAAGCTTTCTTT. The chain links TRBV5-6 to TRBJ1-1; possibly TRBD1 for D (5 bases). V dropped 3 bases and J dropped 4 bases, with 19 bases sitting between them. Looked up from germline, CDR1 is SGHDT and CDR2 is YYEEEE. This CDR3 region has 16 residues.